This T cell receptor (beta chain) is from a study of T-cell reconstitution after alpha-beta-depleted transplantation in children. Study conclusions and caveats: Reports say that about two months after transplant, the alpha-beta T cells came out of several hundred graft clones that had expanded.

This clonotype has at least ten counts. Its antigen is not known. Researchers prepared the TCRbeta library using unique molecular identifiers, the study reports. TCRdb reanalysed the PCR reads using MiXCR and keeps one entry per CDR3 protein. The repertoire has about 260,000 distinct CDR3 sequences, 7.5% to 9.5% of them found once; the top ten carry less than 8%. Germline V CDR1 and CDR2: DFQATT, SNEGSKA (reference sequence). V shed 5 bases and J shed 2 bases, with 12 bases lying between them. The CDR3 is made up of 13 amino acids. This TCR was recovered from a male patient between 5 and 17 years old who had a stem cell transplant for acute lymphoblastic leukemia, so the T cells may come from the graft donor. The chain carries TRBV20-1 and TRBJ2-5; D possibly corresponds to TRBD1 (6 bases). Specimen: PBMCs, mostly from graft donor cells, collected 180 days after TCRalphabeta/CD19-depleted stem cell transplant. The CDR3 reads CSAPRTAQETQYF. The CDR3 DNA follows: TGCAGTGCTCCGCGGACAGCTCAAGAGACCCAGTACTTC.